This record covers a single TCR beta chain. Its antigen is unidentified. 13 Jbeta primers and 60 Vbeta primers were used for the PCR. Only in-frame clones appear in the TCRdb table, and some are missing; sequencing was by immunoSEQ multiplex PCR. Among about 160,000 clones listed, approximately 80% were seen once. The data derive from a study of cytomegalovirus exposure and HLA in healthy donors. The CDR3 extends over 14 amino acids. The V and J ends lost 0 bases and 5 bases respectively, with 11 bases between them. Germline CDR1 reads SGHRS; CDR2 reads YFSETQ. Notes on the study in general: Confirmation in vitro established that a few CMV-associated chains were specific for CMV antigens. Earlier results showed most TCR beta V segments being productive about 87% or about 30% of the time.

The clonotype comes from a man aged 25 to 45 in good health and CMV-seronegative. Source material: PBMCs. The chain is built from TRBV5-1 and TRBJ2-5, with D maybe TRBD2 (5 bases). In nucleotides, the CDR3 is TGCGCCAGCAGCTTGGGAACCCAGCGGGAGACCCAGTACTTC. This codes for CASSLGTQRETQYF. Using reference TRBV5-1 and TRBJ2-5 for the parts outside the CDR3, the full variable domain is KAGVTQTPRYLIKTRGQQVTLSCSPISGHRSVSWYQQTPGQGLQFLFEYFSETQRNKGNFPGRFSGRQFSNSRSEMNVSTLELGDSALYLCASSLGTQRETQYFGPGTRLLVL.